This TCR beta chain derives from a study of identifying expanded T cells in peripheral blood. Produced via immunoSEQ multiplex PCR; TCRdb's table is partial and in-frame only. There are some 76,000 clones in the sample; 90% occur only once, and more than 3% lies in the top ten. The study's findings and limits: Clone count variance between approximately two-week samples rose with total template count. Over approximately two and four weeks, about 17 and 20 clones changed, versus approximately 1.1 between replicates.

No infections or other immune events were documented during collection. There are 15 residues in the CDR3. Germline assignment: CDR1 KGHSH and CDR2 LQKENI. V was shortened by 1 base and J by 3 bases, with 11 bases between the two germline ends. A remark on this clone: Its target is not known.

The sequencing sample was made of blood. This rearrangement joins TRBV18 to TRBJ2-3; maybe TRBD2 (6 bases). This TCR was sampled from a person aged 18-70 years in good health. The CDR3 nucleotides are TGTGCCAGCTCACCACTTCCGGCGGGGACAGATACGCAGTATTTT. Amino acid sequence: CASSPLPAGTDTQYF. The full variable domain, its missing parts supplied by reference TRBV18 and TRBJ2-3, is NAGVMQNPRHLVRRRGQEARLRCSPMKGHSHVYWYRQLPEEGLKFMVYLQKENIIDESGMPKERFSAEFPKEGPSILRIQQVVRGDSAAYFCASSPLPAGTDTQYFGPGTRLTVL.